Shown below are 15 T cell receptor beta chains from a single sample sequenced in a study of graft-versus-host responses after intestinal transplantation. Antigen specificity for these receptors is unknown. Method: immunoSEQ multiplex PCR; TCRdb's copy keeps in-frame clones and lacks some. This repertoire shows 75,000 to 95,000 clones, under 95% found once; its top ten account for 2%. The sample was unstimulated CD8+ T cells sorted from spleen or lymph node cells, taken before intestinal transplant. The receptors were sampled from a human donor who received an intestinal transplant.

This chain links TRBV7-6 with TRBJ2-7, with D perhaps TRBD1 (5 bases). This CDR3 is built from 15 residues. V shed 1 base and J shed 5 bases, with 15 bases lying between them. The germline V gene encodes CDR1 SGHVS and CDR2 FNYEAQ. CDR3 protein: CASSLVEAGINEQYF. For the CDR3, the DNA is TGTGCCAGCAGCTTAGTAGAGGCAGGGATCAACGAGCAGTACTTC.

The V call is TRBV14, the J call TRBJ1-2; a possible D gene is TRBD1 (5 bases). V shed 0 bases and J shed 0 bases, with 14 bases lying between them. The CDR3 runs 17 residues. Germline V gene data show CDR1 as SGHDN and CDR2 as FVKESK. CDR3 loop: CASSQDREGIANYGYTF. The CDR3 DNA is TGTGCCAGCAGCCAAGATCGGGAGGGGATAGCTAACTATGGCTACACCTTC. The full variable domain, with the rest looked up from reference TRBV14 and TRBJ1-2, is EAGVTQFPSHSVIEKGQTVTLRCDPISGHDNLYWYRRVMGKEIKFLLHFVKESKQDESGMPNNRFLAERTGGTYSTLKVQPAELEDSGVYFCASSQDREGIANYGYTFGSGTRLTVV.

The chain employs TRBV19 and TRBJ1-2, with D uncertain. CDR1 and CDR2 (germline): LNHDA, SQIVND (reference sequence). This CDR3 is 15 amino acids long. The germline V and J ends were trimmed by 1 base and 4 bases, with 13 bases remaining between them. The CDR3 loop is CASSIGPTSGYGYTF. DNA for the CDR3: TGTGCCAGTAGTATAGGCCCAACTAGCGGCTATGGCTACACCTTC.

This clone was observed once. The chain has TRBV6-1 and TRBJ1-1; tentative D call: TRBD1 (6 bases). Looked up from germline, CDR1 is MNHNS and CDR2 is SASEGT. The CDR3 is 14 amino acids. Trimming took off 4 bases at V and 7 bases at J, with 16 bases between the two ends. Here the CDR3 DNA reads TGTGCCAGCAGTGTCGGGGGGGCGGTGGTTGAAGCTTTCTTT. It translates to CASSVGGAVVEAFF.

The sample holds one count of this clone. V and J are TRBV6-6 and TRBJ2-2; D call uncertain. The CDR3 is made up of 16 amino acids. V shed 7 bases and J shed 1 base, with 16 bases lying between them. In germline, CDR1 is MNHNY, CDR2 SVGAGI (reference sequence). The CDR3 region has the DNA TGTGCCAGCACCCAGTATGGAGAGATGAACACCGGGGAGCTGTTTTTT. Amino acid sequence: CASTQYGEMNTGELFF.

The chain links TRBV30 to TRBJ1-2; 11 bases map to TRBD1. This CDR3 contains 14 residues. Germline loops: CDR1 GTSNPN, CDR2 SVGIG (reference sequence). Unmatched junction bases numbered 9, after V lost 4 bases and J lost 8 bases. DNA for the CDR3: TGTGCCTGGAAACGGACAGGGGGCTCACGGGGCTACACCTTC. Amino acids: CAWKRTGGSRGYTF. The full variable domain, its missing parts supplied by reference TRBV30 and TRBJ1-2, is SQTIHQWPATLVQPVGSPLSLECTVEGTSNPNLYWYRQAAGRGLQLLFYSVGIGQISSEVPQNLSASRPQDRQFILSSKKLLLSDSGFYLCAWKRTGGSRGYTFGSGTRLTVV.

The chain is built from TRBV29-1 and TRBJ1-1; 8 bases fit TRBD1. The CDR3 is made up of 14 amino acids. After removal of 7 bases from V and 0 bases from J, the junction contained 7 bases not matched to a gene. Germline CDR1 and CDR2: SQVTM and ANQGSEA. The CDR3 loop is CSAQGQGLNTEAFF. CDR3 coding DNA: TGCAGCGCCCAAGGACAGGGTTTGAACACTGAAGCTTTCTTT.

The table lists this clone with a count of one. The chain employs TRBV4-3 and TRBJ1-2; D gene uncertain. This CDR3 is built from 13 residues. Between the trimmed V and J ends, which lost 0 bases and 2 bases, there was a span of 4 bases. Germline CDR1 and CDR2: LGHNA and YSLEER. CDR3 region: CASSQDGNYGYTF. The CDR3 nucleotides read TGCGCCAGCAGCCAAGACGGGAACTATGGCTACACCTTC.

This sequence joins TRBV29-1 and TRBJ2-5, with D possibly matching TRBD1 (5 bases). The germline V gene encodes CDR1 SQVTM and CDR2 ANQGSEA. Trimming took 3 bases from V and 3 from J, leaving 17 bases between them. This CDR3 comprises 15 residues. The CDR3 bases are TGCAGCGTTGACGGGTTACAGGATGGCGAAGAGACCCAGTACTTC. This codes for CSVDGLQDGEETQYF.

V is TRBV11-3 and J is TRBJ2-7, with a tentative D call TRBD1 (6 bases). The CDR3 covers 16 residues. Germline values: CDR1 SGHNT, CDR2 YENEEA. Trimming stripped 6 bases from V and 3 bases from J, with 21 bases between. The DNA of the CDR3 is TGTGCCAGCAGAAAACGCCGGGACACCGACCACTACGAGCAGTACTTC. Encoded protein: CASRKRRDTDHYEQYF. Full variable domain (rest looked up from reference TRBV11-3 and TRBJ2-7): EAGVVQSPRYKIIEKKQPVAFWCNPISGHNTLYWYLQNLGQGPELLIRYENEEAVDDSQLPKDRFSAERLKGVDSTLKIQPAELGDSAVYLCASRKRRDTDHYEQYFGPGTRLTVT.

The gene calls are TRBV6-6 and TRBJ2-2; D might be TRBD1 (6 bases). The CDR3 has 16 amino acids. Germline V gene data show CDR1 as MNHNY and CDR2 as SVGAGI (reference sequence). V gave up 6 bases and J gave up 5 bases, with 19 bases separating them. The CDR3 here is CASSGTTGRYTGELFF. CDR3 in DNA: TGTGCCAGCAGCGGAACGACAGGCCGTTATACCGGGGAGCTGTTTTTT.

The V call is TRBV9, the J call TRBJ2-1; TRBD2 agrees at 13 bases. This CDR3 comprises 14 residues. V lost 6 bases to trimming and J lost 9 bases; unmatched junction nucleotides: 6. Germline-derived CDR1 and CDR2 are SGDLS and YYNGEE. DNA of the CDR3: TGTGCCAGCACCGAGGGACTAGCGGGGAGTGAGCAGTTCTTC. This encodes CASTEGLAGSEQFF.

V usage is TRBV29-1 and J usage is TRBJ2-7; tentatively, D is TRBD1 (6 bases). Trimming took off 6 bases at V and 6 bases at J, with 18 bases between the two ends. Germline CDR1 is SQVTM and CDR2 is ANQGSEA. This CDR3 comprises 13 residues. CDR3 DNA: TGCAGCGTAGCCTGGACAGACCCTTTCGAGCAGTACTTC. Residues: CSVAWTDPFEQYF.

The chain has TRBV6-1 and TRBJ2-1, with TRBD2 matching over 12 bases. V shed 2 bases, J shed 9 bases, and the junction held 11 bases outside the gene matches. CDR3 length: 17 amino acids. Germline V gene lookup returns CDR1 MNHNS and CDR2 SASEGT. The CDR3 DNA reads as TGTGCCAGCAGTGAAAATAGAGTCCTAGCGGGGGGGTTTGAGCAGTTCTTC. It is translated as CASSENRVLAGGFEQFF.

The gene calls are TRBV10-3 and TRBJ1-2, with 8 nucleotides matching TRBD1. V shed 0 bases and J 4 bases; nucleotides not matched to a gene: 4. CDR1 is ENHRY, CDR2 SYGVKD, per germline. The CDR3 is 15 residues long. The CDR3 sequence is CAISESSGGIYGYTF. The CDR3 DNA sequence: TGTGCCATCAGTGAGTCGTCAGGGGGCATCTATGGCTACACCTTC.